These 28 T cell receptor beta chains were all obtained from the same sample, sequenced in a study of blood T cell repertoires in COVID-19. This table comes from immunoSEQ multiplex PCR, and its TCRdb copy is limited to in-frame clones, with some not included. The profile shows fewer than 130,000 clones, roughly 80% of them singletons. Material: peripheral blood. The receptor set was obtained from a man aged 65-85 years with active or convalescent COVID-19.

The chain joins TRBV4-2 to TRBJ2-3, with D perhaps TRBD1 (5 bases). CDR3 length: 13 residues. The V gene's germline CDR1 is LGHNA and CDR2 YNFKEQ. The germline V and J ends were trimmed by 0 bases and 8 bases, with 9 bases remaining between them. The CDR3 loop reads CASSQDGQGTQYF. DNA of the CDR3: TGTGCCAGCAGCCAAGACGGCCAGGGTACGCAGTATTTT.

The V and J genes are TRBV28 and TRBJ2-5; tentatively, D is TRBD2 (6 bases). CDR3 length: 12 amino acids. The ends were cut back, 3 bases at V and 5 bases at J, with 7 bases in the middle. CDR1 MDHEN and CDR2 SYDVKM come from the germline V gene. The CDR3, as DNA: TGTGCCAGCAGTTTGGAGGGGGAGACCCAGTACTTC. Protein product: CASSLEGETQYF.

V is TRBV28 and J is TRBJ1-2, with a weak D call TRBD1 (5 bases). The CDR3 has 13 amino acids. V was clipped by 7 bases and J by 4 bases, with 13 bases between them. The germline V gene has CDR1 MDHEN and CDR2 SYDVKM. The CDR3 bases are TGTGCCAGCAAACCGACAGCCTTCTATGGCTACACCTTC. Protein: CASKPTAFYGYTF.

Here the CDR3 DNA reads TGTGCCAGCTCACCGTCCGGGACAGGGCTCCACGAGCAGTACTTC. Translated: CASSPSGTGLHEQYF. V is TRBV18 and J is TRBJ2-7; 9 bases map to TRBD1. The CDR3 is made up of 15 amino acids. Germline V lookup: CDR1 KGHSH, CDR2 LQKENI. After removal of 3 bases from V and 5 bases from J, the junction contained 8 bases not matched to a gene.

V gene TRBV24-1 combines with J gene TRBJ2-3; 11 bases agree with TRBD1. Germline V gene sequence: CDR1 KGHDR, CDR2 SFDVKD. Germline trimming cut 4 bases from V and 10 bases from J; bases unmatched to any gene: 12. The CDR3 covers 16 residues. CDR3 sequence reads: CATSEPGQGASGAQYF. Here the CDR3 DNA reads TGTGCCACCAGTGAGCCTGGACAGGGGGCGTCCGGGGCGCAGTATTTT.

This clone came up once. CDR3 amino acids: CASSPQGMGESTEAFF. The CDR3 DNA reads as TGCGCCAGCAGCCCACAGGGGATGGGGGAGAGCACTGAAGCTTTCTTT. V usage is TRBV5-1 and J usage is TRBJ1-1, with TRBD1 matching 7 bases. CDR1 is SGHRS, CDR2 YFSETQ, per germline. This CDR3 comprises 16 residues. Trimming at V came to 4 bases and at J to 4 bases, leaving 13 bases not matched to a gene.

The chain carries TRBV7-2 and TRBJ2-1; D unclear. The CDR3 length is 13 residues. V lost 5 bases, J lost 0 bases, and 5 bases lay in between. In germline, CDR1 is SGHTA, CDR2 FQGNSA. The CDR3 sequence is CASSASSYNEQFF. The CDR3 DNA reads as TGTGCCAGCAGCGCCAGCTCCTACAATGAGCAGTTCTTC.

V and J are TRBV28 and TRBJ2-4, with 9 nucleotides matching TRBD1. V was pared by 5 bases and J by 9 bases, with 8 bases of the junction left unmatched. The CDR3 runs to 14 residues. From germline, CDR1 is MDHEN and CDR2 SYDVKM. CDR3 nucleotides: TGTGCCAGCAGTAAGGGACAGGGTGTGGGCATTCAGTACTTC. This sequence encodes CASSKGQGVGIQYF.

The chain links TRBV3-1 (or the pseudogene TRBV3-2) to TRBJ1-2; TRBD1 matches 9 bases. The V gene's germline CDR1 is LGHDT and CDR2 YNNKEL (reference sequence). V was clipped by 0 bases and J by 3 bases; unmatched bases: 5. The CDR3 runs 16 residues. Written as DNA, the CDR3 is TGTGCCAGCAGCCAAGATTTCACAGGGGGCCACTATGGCTACACCTTC. Protein: CASSQDFTGGHYGYTF.

The J gene is TRBJ2-1, the V gene TRBV7-9; possibly TRBD2 for D (6 bases). The CDR3 covers 14 residues. Trimming removed 5 bases from V and 6 bases from J, with 14 bases in between. The germline V gene encodes CDR1 SEHNR and CDR2 FQNEAQ (reference sequence). The CDR3 loop reads CASSAPGTVNEQFF. CDR3 bases: TGTGCCAGCAGCGCCCCTGGGACTGTCAATGAGCAGTTCTTC.

The V call is TRBV4-1, the J call TRBJ1-2; 8 bases are shared with TRBD1. The J segment lost 0 bases and the V segment lost 3 bases, leaving 6 bases of the junction unmatched. Germline CDR1 reads MGHRA; CDR2 reads YSYEKL. This CDR3 is 16 amino acids long. Here the CDR3 reads CASSQYDRGANYGYTF. The DNA for the CDR3 is TGCGCCAGCAGCCAGTACGACAGGGGTGCTAACTATGGCTACACCTTC.

The chain links TRBV11-2 to TRBJ2-1; 11 bases are shared with TRBD2. Germline V gives CDR1 SGHAT, CDR2 FQNNGV. After removal of 2 bases from V and 4 bases from J, the junction contained 7 bases not matched to a gene. This CDR3 region has 17 residues. CDR3 residues: CASSLRGTSGDYNEQFF. CDR3 DNA: TGTGCCAGCAGCTTAAGAGGGACTAGCGGTGATTACAATGAGCAGTTCTTC.

V gene TRBV11-2 combines with J gene TRBJ1-1, with D uncertain. The CDR3 extends over 11 amino acids. Germline assignment: CDR1 SGHAT and CDR2 FQNNGV. V was pared by 3 bases and J by 6 bases, with 5 bases between. The CDR3 DNA reads TGTGCCAGCAGCTTTGAGGCTGAAGCTTTCTTT. This translates into CASSFEAEAFF.

The chain combines TRBV6-1 with TRBJ2-7; no firm D call. The V and J ends lost 2 bases and 3 bases respectively, with 8 bases between them. CDR3 size: 13 residues. CDR1 and CDR2 (germline): MNHNS, SASEGT. The CDR3 sequence: CASSEIRDYEQYF. The DNA for the CDR3 is TGTGCCAGCAGTGAAATCCGAGACTACGAGCAGTACTTC.

This clone appeared a few times. In DNA form, the CDR3 reads TGTGCCTCCTCAGGCTATAGCAATCAGCCCCAGCATTTT. Protein: CASSGYSNQPQHF. V usage is TRBV7-9 and J usage is TRBJ1-5; D call uncertain. CDR1 SEHNR and CDR2 FQNEAQ come from the germline V gene (reference sequence). The V gene lost 11 bases and the J gene lost 0 bases, with 11 bases spanning the gap. The CDR3 has 13 residues.

The chain recombines TRBV5-8 with TRBJ1-5; D remains unclear. Per the germline V gene, CDR1 is SGHTS and CDR2 is YDEGEE. Between the trimmed V and J ends, which lost 6 bases and 3 bases, there was a span of 10 bases. The CDR3 is 13 residues long. The DNA of the CDR3 is TGTGCCAGCACCTTACAGTTCAATCAGCCCCAGCATTTT. It specifies CASTLQFNQPQHF.

The V gene is TRBV4-2, the J gene TRBJ2-7; TRBD1 aligns across 7 bases. Trimming removed 1 base from V and 3 bases from J; junction bases left unmatched: 6. Germline CDR1 reads LGHNA; CDR2 reads YNFKEQ. The CDR3 spans 15 residues. This CDR3 is CASSQVVQGSYEQYF. In nucleotides, the CDR3 is TGTGCCAGCAGCCAAGTGGTACAGGGGAGCTACGAGCAGTACTTC.

The CDR3 loop is CASSIREGNEQYF. CDR3 sequence (DNA): TGTGCCAGTAGTATTCGGGAGGGCAACGAGCAGTACTTC. The J gene is TRBJ2-7, the V gene TRBV19; 8 nucleotides agree with TRBD2. CDR3 length: 13 residues. V shed 3 bases and J 5 bases; nucleotides not matched to a gene: 3. Germline V gene data show CDR1 as LNHDA and CDR2 as SQIVND (reference sequence).

The chain carries TRBV9 and TRBJ2-5, with 12 nucleotides matching TRBD2. This CDR3 has 16 amino acids. Germline CDR1 is SGDLS and CDR2 is YYNGEE. J gave up 0 bases and V 3 bases, and 3 bases lay outside the gene matches. The CDR3 loop is CASSAGLAGNQETQYF. CDR3 nucleotide sequence: TGTGCCAGCAGCGCCGGACTAGCGGGGAACCAAGAGACCCAGTACTTC.

The chain uses TRBV30 and TRBJ1-3, with TRBD1 as a possible D gene (6 bases). V dropped 2 bases and J dropped 0 bases, with 11 bases sitting between them. The CDR3 length is 15 residues. Germline assignment: CDR1 GTSNPN and CDR2 SVGIG (reference sequence). The CDR3 nucleotides are TGTGCCTGGAGTATAGGGGGAGTCTCTGGAAACACCATATATTTT. It specifies CAWSIGGVSGNTIYF.

The table lists this clone with a count of one. The genes are TRBV19 and TRBJ1-2; 7 nucleotides line up with TRBD1. The germline CDR1 and CDR2 sequences are LNHDA and SQIVND (reference sequence). With V trimmed by 9 bases and J by 4 bases, 14 bases remained unmatched. CDR3 length: 15 amino acids. CDR3 sequence: CASVSMDRPSYGYTF. The CDR3 bases are TGTGCCAGCGTTTCTATGGACAGGCCCTCCTATGGCTACACCTTC.

V and J are TRBV28 and TRBJ1-3, with D perhaps TRBD1 (5 bases). The CDR3 is 14 amino acids. Germline CDR1 reads MDHEN; CDR2 reads SYDVKM. V shed 7 bases and J shed 0 bases, with 10 bases lying between them. CDR3 region: CASTGTSSGNTIYF. CDR3 bases: TGTGCCAGCACCGGGACTTCCTCTGGAAACACCATATATTTT.

The chain employs TRBV3-1 (or the pseudogene TRBV3-2) and TRBJ2-3; possible D gene TRBD2, 6 bases. Germline CDR1 and CDR2: LGHDT and YNNKEL (reference sequence). Trimming shortened V by 3 bases and J by 6 bases, and 7 bases separated the two germline ends. The CDR3 totals 12 residues. The CDR3 DNA sequence: TGTGCCAGCAGCCAGGGGAGGGATACGCAGTATTTT. Translated, it gives CASSQGRDTQYF.

The chain is built from TRBV19 and TRBJ2-1; 12 nucleotides match TRBD2. The V gene's germline CDR1 is LNHDA and CDR2 SQIVND (reference sequence). The trim removed 5 bases at V and 0 bases at J, leaving 11 bases unmatched. CDR3 length: 19 amino acids. As DNA, the CDR3 is TGTGCCAGTAGTCCCCGGACTAGCGGGGTGACAAGCTCCTACAATGAGCAGTTCTTC. This encodes CASSPRTSGVTSSYNEQFF.

The gene calls are TRBV7-9 and TRBJ2-7, with D uncertain. CDR1 is SEHNR and CDR2 is FQNEAQ in the germline V gene (reference sequence). V lost 5 bases to trimming and J lost 0 bases, with 11 bases between them. This CDR3 contains 14 residues. This CDR3 is CASSPLQSSYEQYF. CDR3 sequence (DNA): TGTGCCAGCAGCCCCCTACAGAGCTCCTACGAGCAGTACTTC.

The chain uses TRBV10-1 and TRBJ2-2; 11 bases are a match to TRBD1. This CDR3 contains 16 residues. J was trimmed by 4 bases and V by 2 bases; bases with no gene match: 3. Germline V gives CDR1 WNHNN, CDR2 SYGVQD (reference sequence). Here the CDR3 DNA reads TGCGCCAGCAGTGAGGTCGGGACAGGGGGCACCGGGGAGCTGTTTTTT. It is translated as CASSEVGTGGTGELFF.

The chain employs TRBV7-2 and TRBJ2-7, with 9 bases fitting TRBD2. Germline-derived CDR1 and CDR2 are SGHTA and FQGNSA. The length of the CDR3 is 14 residues. Germline trimming cut 6 bases from V and 5 bases from J; bases unmatched to any gene: 8. The CDR3 here is CASRSGLAFDEQYF. DNA for the CDR3: TGTGCCAGCAGATCGGGACTAGCTTTCGACGAGCAGTACTTC.

The CDR3 DNA reads TGTGCCAGCAGTTTGGCTGGGGAGGGTAGGGAGACCCAGTACTTC. As protein: CASSLAGEGRETQYF. J is TRBJ2-5 and V is TRBV28; 7 bases align to TRBD2. This CDR3 is 15 amino acids long. V trimming: 3 bases; J trimming: 5 bases; junction bases outside the gene matches: 9. Germline loops: CDR1 MDHEN, CDR2 SYDVKM. The variable domain in full, with the rest retrieved from reference TRBV28 and TRBJ2-5, is DVKVTQSSRYLVKRTGEKVFLECVQDMDHENMFWYRQDPGLGLRLIYFSYDVKMKEKGDIPEGYSVSREKKERFSLILESASTNQTSMYLCASSLAGEGRETQYFGPGTRLLVL.